This passage covers 26 T cell receptor beta chains from one sample sequenced in a study of beta chain features in type 1 diabetes. Study-wide results and caveats: For Type 1 diabetes patients, all four CD4+ subsets carried TCRB CDR3s that were moderately but significantly shorter.

These receptors are not linked to any known antigen. The whole isolated RNA underwent reverse transcription, so sequencing captured expressed TCRB transcripts. Assay: immunoSEQ multiplex PCR; the TCRdb copy retains only in-frame clones and omits some. The sample has about 160,000 clones; about 9% are singletons. Material: central memory CD4+ T cells from blood. Receptors were obtained from a young woman with type 1 diabetes.

This clone was observed a few times. V is TRBV25-1 and J is TRBJ1-3; 9 nucleotides agree with TRBD1. The CDR3 is made up of 17 amino acids. The germline CDR1 and CDR2 sequences are MGHDK and SYGVNS. The trim removed 9 bases at V and 1 base at J, leaving 13 bases unmatched. The CDR3 spells CARPGQGPPHSGNTIYF. For the CDR3, the DNA is TGTGCCAGACCCGGACAGGGGCCCCCCCATTCTGGAAACACCATATATTTT.

The chain employs TRBV18 and TRBJ2-2, with 8 bases aligning to TRBD1. The germline V gene has CDR1 KGHSH and CDR2 LQKENI. The CDR3 runs 19 residues. The ends lost 3 bases at V and 4 bases at J; junction bases unmatched: 16. CDR3 protein: CASSPGGIQGEEGTGELFF. CDR3 DNA sequence: TGTGCCAGCTCACCCGGAGGAATACAGGGGGAAGAGGGCACCGGGGAGCTGTTTTTT.

This clone was seen only a few times. This chain links TRBV28 with TRBJ2-5; tentative D call: TRBD1 (6 bases). The CDR3 has 16 residues. Between the trimmed V and J ends, which lost 1 base and 2 bases, there was a span of 14 bases. Germline assignment: CDR1 MDHEN and CDR2 SYDVKM. The CDR3 DNA reads as TGTGCCAGCAGTTTATCTGGGGGCTGGGATCAAGAGACCCAGTACTTC. This sequence encodes CASSLSGGWDQETQYF.

The sample holds a few counts of this clone. This sequence joins TRBV5-1 and TRBJ1-1; possible D gene TRBD1, 6 bases. The V gene lost 2 bases and the J gene lost 0 bases, with 11 bases spanning the gap. CDR1 is SGHRS and CDR2 is YFSETQ in the germline V gene. The CDR3 is 15 amino acids. Here the CDR3 DNA reads TGCGCCAGCAGCTTAAGGACAGCCTTGAACACTGAAGCTTTCTTT. Its protein is CASSLRTALNTEAFF.

With respect to this clone: A much larger clonotype is one base distant, so this may be a read error. The chain carries TRBV5-6 and TRBJ1-1; TRBD1 matches 9 bases. This CDR3 region has 14 residues. Germline-derived CDR1 and CDR2 are SGHDT and YYEEEE. Germline trimming cut 4 bases from V and 1 base from J; bases unmatched to any gene: 2. The CDR3 sequence is CASSVGQGNTEAFF. CDR3 in DNA: TGTGCCAGCAGCGTGGGACAGGGGAACACTGAAGCTTTCTTT.

J is TRBJ1-2 and V is TRBV4-1, with 8 bases fitting TRBD1. V dropped 2 bases and J dropped 4; count of bases not matched to a gene: 6. Germline CDR1 is MGHRA and CDR2 is YSYEKL. This CDR3 region has 15 residues. CDR3 nucleotide sequence: TGCGCCAGCAGCCAACCGGACAGGGAGGGCTATGGCTACACCTTC. Its protein product is CASSQPDREGYGYTF.

This rearrangement joins TRBV6-6 to TRBJ2-5, with a weak D call TRBD2 (6 bases). V was pared by 6 bases and J by 5 bases, with 19 bases between. This CDR3 comprises 15 residues. Germline CDR1 MNHNY, CDR2 SVGAGI (reference sequence). CDR3 DNA: TGTGCCAGCAGCCCACGATCTGTTGGAGGGGAGACCCAGTACTTC. Translated, it gives CASSPRSVGGETQYF.

This chain joins TRBV29-1 and TRBJ1-3; D gene ambiguous. Trimming stripped 6 bases from V and 3 bases from J, with 15 bases between. The V gene's germline CDR1 is SQVTM and CDR2 ANQGSEA. The CDR3 covers 14 residues. The CDR3 coding sequence is TGCAGCGTCGAGCTACACCGCGGTGGAAACACCATATATTTT. Translated: CSVELHRGGNTIYF.

This clone was seen only a few times. DNA of the CDR3: TGTGCCAGCAGCGTAAACGGACAGGGGGAAGAGTACTTC. Amino acid sequence: CASSVNGQGEEYF. This rearrangement joins TRBV9 to TRBJ2-7; 10 bases agree with TRBD1. V trimming: 1 base; J trimming: 11 bases; junction bases outside the gene matches: 6. There are 13 residues in the CDR3. Germline loops: CDR1 SGDLS, CDR2 YYNGEE.

The CDR3 DNA reads as TGTGCCTGGAGTAGACGAGGGGGGGGTCATAGCAATCAGCCCCAGCATTTT. Amino acids: CAWSRRGGGHSNQPQHF. The chain is built from TRBV30 and TRBJ1-5, with D possibly being TRBD1 (6 bases). Trimming left V 2 bases short and J 0 bases short, with 17 bases between. The CDR3 is 17 amino acids. Germline V gene sequence: CDR1 GTSNPN, CDR2 SVGIG (reference sequence). The complete variable domain, with remaining parts taken from reference TRBV30 and TRBJ1-5, reads SQTIHQWPATLVQPVGSPLSLECTVEGTSNPNLYWYRQAAGRGLQLLFYSVGIGQISSEVPQNLSASRPQDRQFILSSKKLLLSDSGFYLCAWSRRGGGHSNQPQHFGDGTRLSIL.

The CDR3 DNA follows: TGTGCCAGCAGCCCAGGACTAGCAAGTGAGACCCAGTACTTC. This sequence encodes CASSPGLASETQYF. This chain joins TRBV11-2 and TRBJ2-5, with 8 bases aligning to TRBD2. Germline trimming cut 5 bases from V and 5 bases from J; bases unmatched to any gene: 7. The CDR3 loop spans 14 amino acids. Germline V gene data show CDR1 as SGHAT and CDR2 as FQNNGV.

This clone was detected ten times or more. The gene calls are TRBV29-1 and TRBJ2-1, with D perhaps matching TRBD2 (6 bases). The V gene lost 3 bases and the J gene lost 8 bases, with 14 bases spanning the gap. Germline CDR1 reads SQVTM; CDR2 reads ANQGSEA. This CDR3 region has 13 residues. The CDR3 DNA reads TGCAGCGTTGACCCCGGGAGTAGGGATGAGCAGTTCTTC. Encoded protein: CSVDPGSRDEQFF.

The chain joins TRBV29-1 to TRBJ1-2; no definite D call. V gave up 0 bases and J gave up 2 bases, with 10 bases separating them. CDR3 length equals 14 residues. Germline V gene data show CDR1 as SQVTM and CDR2 as ANQGSEA. The CDR3 coding sequence is TGCAGCGTTGAAGAGGGCTCATCAAACTATGGCTACACCTTC. The encoded protein is CSVEEGSSNYGYTF.

DNA for the CDR3: TGTGCCTGGAGTGAATTGACTTGGGGCAACGAGCAGTACTTC. Translation: CAWSELTWGNEQYF. The rearrangement joins TRBV30 to TRBJ2-5, with D perhaps TRBD1 (5 bases). The J call is in doubt because the DNA end fits TRBJ2-7 better. Germline assignment: CDR1 GTSNPN and CDR2 SVGIG (reference sequence). The CDR3 has 14 amino acids.

The CDR3 region is CASSQDRGGYQPQHF. The CDR3 nucleotides read TGTGCCAGCTCCCAGGACAGGGGAGGATATCAGCCCCAGCATTTT. The rearrangement joins TRBV18 to TRBJ1-5; 9 nucleotides align to TRBD1. J lost 5 bases, V lost 6 bases, and 8 bases had no gene match. Germline V gene lookup returns CDR1 KGHSH and CDR2 LQKENI. CDR3 size: 15 residues. Full variable domain (outside the CDR3, taken from reference TRBV18 and TRBJ1-5): NAGVMQNPRHLVRRRGQEARLRCSPMKGHSHVYWYRQLPEEGLKFMVYLQKENIIDESGMPKERFSAEFPKEGPSILRIQQVVRGDSAAYFCASSQDRGGYQPQHFGDGTRLSIL.

This chain joins TRBV6-5 and TRBJ2-1, with 7 bases lining up with TRBD1. The CDR3 runs to 14 residues. The germline gives CDR1 MNHEY, CDR2 SVGAGI. V lost 5 bases to trimming and J lost 11 bases; unmatched junction nucleotides: 12. The CDR3 DNA reads TGTGCCAGCAGTACGGGACAGAGCCTAGGCAAGCAGTTCTTC. Its translation is CASSTGQSLGKQFF.

This clone has a handful of counts. The J gene is TRBJ2-1, the V gene TRBV6-5; the D gene is possibly TRBD2 (8 bases). V was trimmed by 4 bases and J by 6 bases, leaving 19 bases between them. This CDR3 region has 16 residues. Germline V gene lookup returns CDR1 MNHEY and CDR2 SVGAGI. CDR3 nucleotide sequence: TGTGCCAGCAGTTTTACTAGCGGAGGGGGCCGCAATGAGCAGTTCTTC. As protein: CASSFTSGGGRNEQFF.

The chain recombines TRBV2 with TRBJ2-5; TRBD1 is a possible D gene (7 bases). The germline gives CDR1 SNHLY, CDR2 FYNNEI. Deletions cut 6 bases from V and 4 bases from J, with 18 bases between. This CDR3 spans 15 amino acids. CDR3 region: CASSKYRGLGETQYF. Here the CDR3 DNA reads TGTGCCAGCAGCAAATACAGGGGACTTGGAGAGACCCAGTACTTC.

The chain joins TRBV28 to TRBJ1-5; 11 positions match TRBD1. Germline V gene data show CDR1 as MDHEN and CDR2 as SYDVKM. Germline trimming cut 5 bases from V and 7 bases from J; bases unmatched to any gene: 7. The CDR3 extends over 15 amino acids. The CDR3 nucleotides read TGTGCCAGCAGTGCCGGACAGGGGGCTAGGCAGCCCCAGCATTTT. Its protein is CASSAGQGARQPQHF.

This clone turned up a few times. V usage is TRBV30 and J usage is TRBJ2-1, with 11 bases matching TRBD2. The CDR3 totals 15 residues. Germline V gene sequence: CDR1 GTSNPN, CDR2 SVGIG (reference sequence). J gave up 4 bases and V 8 bases, and 10 bases lay outside the gene matches. The CDR3 coding sequence is TGTGCCGGAAAAGTAACTAGCGGGAGTTACAATGAGCAGTTCTTC. Translated: CAGKVTSGSYNEQFF.

The chain has TRBV29-1 and TRBJ2-1; 15 bases align to TRBD2. The CDR3 has 14 residues. From germline, CDR1 is SQVTM and CDR2 ANQGSEA. In DNA form, the CDR3 reads TGCAGAGGACTAGCGGGAGGGCCGGGCAATGAGCAGTTCTTC. Protein: CRGLAGGPGNEQFF.

This clone was counted a few times. V gene TRBV7-9 combines with J gene TRBJ2-3; D possibly corresponds to TRBD1 (6 bases). V dropped 6 bases and J dropped 3 bases, with 13 bases sitting between them. This CDR3 has 14 residues. Germline CDR1 is SEHNR and CDR2 is FQNEAQ (reference sequence). CDR3: CASSSWQGTDTQYF. The CDR3 bases are TGTGCCAGCAGTTCGTGGCAGGGGACAGATACGCAGTATTTT. Based on the CDR3 plus reference TRBV7-9 and TRBJ2-3, the full variable domain is DTGVSQNPRHKITKRGQNVTFRCDPISEHNRLYWYRQTLGQGPEFLTYFQNEAQLEKSRLLSDRFSAERPKGSFSTLEIQRTEQGDSAMYLCASSSWQGTDTQYFGPGTRLTVL.

This clone has more than one count but fewer than ten. J is TRBJ1-1 and V is TRBV4-1; maybe TRBD1 (6 bases). V was trimmed by 1 base and J by 10 bases, leaving 13 bases between them. Germline V gives CDR1 MGHRA, CDR2 YSYEKL. CDR3 length equals 13 residues. For the CDR3, the DNA is TGCGCCAGCAGCCAAGGGACAGCCCGGGGAGCTTTCTTT. It is translated as CASSQGTARGAFF.

This chain joins TRBV9 and TRBJ1-1, with TRBD1 identical over 7 bases. Per the germline V gene, CDR1 is SGDLS and CDR2 is YYNGEE. The CDR3 runs 14 residues. V lost 4 bases and J lost 4; bases outside the gene matches: 7. The CDR3 reads CASSSRGSGTEAFF. In DNA, the CDR3 is TGTGCCAGCAGCTCCAGGGGGTCGGGCACTGAAGCTTTCTTT.

The chain links TRBV2 to TRBJ2-5; tentative D call: TRBD1 (6 bases). This CDR3 comprises 14 residues. Germline CDR1 SNHLY, CDR2 FYNNEI. V shed 0 bases and J shed 5 bases, with 10 bases lying between them. The chain's CDR3 is CASSEARQGETQYF. For the CDR3, the DNA is TGTGCCAGCAGTGAAGCGCGTCAGGGGGAGACCCAGTACTTC. The complete variable domain, with remaining parts taken from reference TRBV2 and TRBJ2-5, reads EPEVTQTPSHQVTQMGQEVILRCVPISNHLYFYWYRQILGQKVEFLVSFYNNEISEKSEIFDDQFSVERPDGSNFTLKIRSTKLEDSAMYFCASSEARQGETQYFGPGTRLLVL.

This clone appeared a few times. V usage is TRBV15 and J usage is TRBJ1-5; a possible D gene is TRBD1 (5 bases). Trimming shortened V by 3 bases and J by 4 bases, and 16 bases separated the two germline ends. The CDR3 extends over 16 amino acids. CDR1 and CDR2 from the germline V gene are LNHNV and YYDKDF (reference sequence). The CDR3 DNA sequence: TGTGCCACCAGCAGTTTAAAAGGGGTGCAAAATCAGCCCCAGCATTTT. It yields the protein CATSSLKGVQNQPQHF. The full variable domain, rest sourced from reference TRBV15 and TRBJ1-5, is DAMVIQNPRYQVTQFGKPVTLSCSQTLNHNVMYWYQQKSSQAPKLLFHYYDKDFNNEADTPDNFQSRRPNTSFCFLDIRSPGLGDTAMYLCATSSLKGVQNQPQHFGDGTRLSIL.